The sequence of this T cell receptor beta chain was determined in a study of blood T cells in healthy people across ages. Overall study findings and caveats: The recorded TCR beta diversity per million T cells decreased in a roughly linear manner with age.

This CDR3 spans 16 amino acids. Trimming shortened V by 1 base and J by 5 bases, and 16 bases separated the two germline ends. PCR was performed a second time for about 7 to 11 cycles using a sample-barcoded 5' primer and a J-beta primer mix. TCRdb re-derived calls from the 5' RACE reads in MiXCR, one entry per CDR3 protein. The table records roughly 1.4 million distinct CDR3 sequences, almost 60% of them present only once. Note on this clonotype: What it recognizes is unknown.

The rearrangement uses TRBV12-3 or TRBV12-4 and TRBJ2-3; D gene uncertain. The receptor was derived from a man between 18 and 29 years old in good health. Sequencing was carried out using blood. CDR3 region: CASSLEQKLILDTQYF. CDR3 bases: TGTGCCAGCAGTTTAGAACAGAAGCTGATCCTAGATACGCAGTATTTT.